The 8 T cell receptor beta chains listed next were all sequenced from one sample in a study of CD8+ T cells in alopecia areata. Treatment described: oral pan-JAK inhibitor, 5-10 mg twice daily. Sequencing templates came from extracted RNA that was reverse transcribed into cDNA. TCRdb's copy holds only in-frame clones and misses some; the assay was immunoSEQ multiplex PCR. The table includes around 120,000 clones, approximately 59% detected once. The sequenced sample was CD8+ T cells sorted from blood, obtained at week 4, from a patient treated with tofacitinib. The source of these receptors is a human donor with alopecia areata.

This clone was recorded a few times. DNA for the CDR3: TGTGCCAGCAGCTTAGGGACTAGCTCCTACAATGAGCAGTTCTTC. Its protein is CASSLGTSSYNEQFF. The chain carries TRBV7-2 and TRBJ2-1; 7 bases agree with TRBD2. The CDR3 is 15 residues long. J gave up 0 bases and V 1 base, and 0 bases lay outside the gene matches. CDR1 is SGHTA and CDR2 is FQGNSA in the germline V gene. Full variable domain (outside the CDR3, taken from reference TRBV7-2 and TRBJ2-1): GAGVSQSPSNKVTEKGKDVELRCDPISGHTALYWYRQSLGQGLEFLIYFQGNSAPDKSGLPSDRFSAERTGGSVSTLTIQRTQQEDSAVYLCASSLGTSSYNEQFFGPGTRLTVL.

V and J are TRBV27 and TRBJ2-7; D is perhaps TRBD1 or TRBD2 (5 bases each). CDR1 and CDR2 from the germline V gene are MNHEY and SMNVEV (reference sequence). The ends were cut back, 2 bases at V and 2 bases at J, with 13 bases in the middle. The CDR3 sequence is 15 residues long. The CDR3 DNA reads as TGTGCCAGCAGTTTAGCAGGGTCGGGAACCTACGAGCAGTACTTC. It is translated as CASSLAGSGTYEQYF.

The genes are TRBV19 and TRBJ2-1; 8 nucleotides match TRBD2. The CDR3 extends over 15 amino acids. V dropped 4 bases and J dropped 8; count of bases not matched to a gene: 10. Germline CDR1 is LNHDA and CDR2 is SQIVND (reference sequence). In DNA form, the CDR3 reads TGTGCCAGTAGTACTTCGGGACTAGTTTATGATGAGCAGTTCTTC. Translating it yields CASSTSGLVYDEQFF.

This clone has only a few counts. The chain uses TRBV19 and TRBJ2-1; D is uncertain. Germline CDR1 is LNHDA and CDR2 is SQIVND (reference sequence). This CDR3 spans 16 amino acids. Trimming took 1 base from V and 2 from J, leaving 12 bases between them. CDR3 nucleotides: TGTGCCAGTAGTATAGTAGACCCTGTGCCCTACAATGAGCAGTTCTTC. This gives the protein CASSIVDPVPYNEQFF. The whole variable domain, remainder taken from reference TRBV19 and TRBJ2-1, is DGGITQSPKYLFRKEGQNVTLSCEQNLNHDAMYWYRQDPGQGLRLIYYSQIVNDFQKGDIAEGYSVSREKKESFPLTVTSAQKNPTAFYLCASSIVDPVPYNEQFFGPGTRLTVL.

This rearrangement joins TRBV25-1 to TRBJ2-3, with unresolved D. The length of the CDR3 is 13 residues. Trimming shortened V by 2 bases and J by 1 base, and 4 bases separated the two germline ends. CDR1 is MGHDK, CDR2 SYGVNS, per germline. The CDR3 nucleotides read TGTGCCAGCAGTGAAGGAGGCACAGATACGCAGTATTTT. The encoded protein is CASSEGGTDTQYF. Looking up the rest from reference TRBV25-1 and TRBJ2-3 gives the full variable domain: EADIYQTPRYLVIGTGKKITLECSQTMGHDKMYWYQQDPGMELHLIHYSYGVNSTEKGDLSSESTVSRIRTEHFPLTLESARPSHTSQYLCASSEGGTDTQYFGPGTRLTVL.

This clone was observed a single time. The J gene is TRBJ1-5, the V gene TRBV10-3, with D unclear. The CDR3 totals 13 residues. Per germline, CDR1 ENHRY and CDR2 SYGVKD. V was pared by 0 bases and J by 8 bases, with 8 bases between. The DNA of the CDR3 is TGTGCCATCAGTGAGTCATTCCGGGAGCCCCAGCATTTT. Its translation: CAISESFREPQHF.

The sample holds a few counts of this clone. The chain couples TRBV27 to TRBJ2-2, with 7 bases identical to TRBD1. Losses at the gene ends were 6 bases for V and 6 bases for J; bases not matched to a gene: 7. Germline lookup yields CDR1 MNHEY and CDR2 SMNVEV (reference sequence). CDR3 length: 14 amino acids. The CDR3 nucleotides read TGTGCCAGCAGCCAACAGGGGCCTCCCGGGGAGCTGTTTTTT. Residues: CASSQQGPPGELFF.

This chain uses TRBV4-2 with TRBJ2-1; D remains ambiguous. This CDR3 has 11 residues. Germline CDR1 and CDR2: LGHNA and YNFKEQ. V lost 1 base, J lost 9 bases, and 4 bases lay in between. This CDR3 is CASSQVGEQFF. CDR3 nucleotide sequence: TGTGCCAGCAGCCAAGTAGGTGAGCAGTTCTTC.